This TCR beta chain was sequenced for a study of cytomegalovirus exposure and HLA in healthy donors. V was shortened by 5 bases and J by 0 bases, with 13 bases between the two germline ends. The CDR3 length is 15 residues. Germline CDR1 and CDR2: SGHTA and FQGNSA. The PCR ran on 60 Vbeta and 13 Jbeta primers. The assay was immunoSEQ multiplex PCR, and TCRdb's table has in-frame clones only and misses some. Of roughly 150,000 clones in the sample, 60% to 80% are singletons; the top ten hold about 1.5%. The clonotype originates from a male donor in good health and CMV-seronegative. The material sequenced was PBMCs. This chain links TRBV7-2 with TRBJ1-1; D gene ambiguous. CDR3 in amino acids: CASSPRWAMNTEAFF. In DNA, the CDR3 is TGTGCCAGCAGCCCCCGGTGGGCCATGAACACTGAAGCTTTCTTT.